A selection of T cell receptor beta chains follows, all from one sample in a study of blood T cell repertoires in COVID-19. Clones were read by immunoSEQ multiplex PCR, and TCRdb kept only the in-frame ones, dropping some. The sample lists some 330,000 clones, around 87% occurring once. Sequencing was performed on PBMCs or T cells enriched from blood (not recorded which). Source of these receptors: a man in his forties or fifties in a cohort exposed to, infected with or recovered from COVID-19 (not recorded which). The CDR3 runs from the conserved cysteine through the conserved F or W. Each record gives: D gene, V gene, J gene, clone size, CDR3 DNA, CDR3 protein. A D gene is named only where the DNA matches it firmly. Not every row has a clone size; where given, it reads once, few, many or a size class.

d_gene: TRBD2; v_gene: TRBV30; j_gene: TRBJ2-1; abundance: -; CDR3nt: TGTGCCTGTACCCCGGGACTAGCGTTCGGCAATGAGCAGTTCTTC; CDR3aa: CACTPGLAFGNEQFF
d_gene: -; v_gene: TRBV28; j_gene: TRBJ1-5; abundance: medium-sized; CDR3nt: TGTGCCAGCAGAGCTGTAAATCAGCCCCAGCATTTT; CDR3aa: CASRAVNQPQHF
d_gene: -; v_gene: TRBV19; j_gene: TRBJ2-2; abundance: -; CDR3nt: TGTGCCAGTAGTATAAGGACAGTAGGGAACACCGGGGAGCTGTTTTTT; CDR3aa: CASSIRTVGNTGELFF
d_gene: TRBD1; v_gene: TRBV18; j_gene: TRBJ1-1; abundance: few; CDR3nt: TGTGCCAGCTCACCAGGGACAGGTTCTGAAGCTTTCTTT; CDR3aa: CASSPGTGSEAFF
d_gene: -; v_gene: TRBV3-1/TRBV3-2; j_gene: TRBJ2-1; abundance: -; CDR3nt: TGTGCCAGCAGCCAAGAACTGACTAAGGGCGGTGAGCAGTTCTTC; CDR3aa: CASSQELTKGGEQFF
d_gene: -; v_gene: TRBV5-1; j_gene: TRBJ2-1; abundance: -; CDR3nt: TGCGCCAGCAGCTTGGCCTGGCTCTCAGAGCAGTTCTTC; CDR3aa: CASSLAWLSEQFF
d_gene: -; v_gene: TRBV2; j_gene: TRBJ1-2; abundance: -; CDR3nt: TGTGCCAGCAGTACGACAGCGTCAGGTAGCTACACCTTC; CDR3aa: CASSTTASGSYTF
d_gene: -; v_gene: TRBV27; j_gene: TRBJ1-1; abundance: -; CDR3nt: TGTGCCAGCAGTTTCCAGGGTCGGGCTTTCTTT; CDR3aa: CASSFQGRAFF
d_gene: TRBD1; v_gene: TRBV18; j_gene: TRBJ1-5; abundance: once; CDR3nt: TGTGCCAGCTCACCAGCCGGGACAGGGGTTCAGCCCCAGCATTTT; CDR3aa: CASSPAGTGVQPQHF
d_gene: -; v_gene: TRBV6-5; j_gene: TRBJ1-2; abundance: -; CDR3nt: TGTGCCAGCATCCCCGGGGGGGGTTCTAACTATGGCTACACCTTC; CDR3aa: CASIPGGGSNYGYTF
d_gene: -; v_gene: TRBV19; j_gene: TRBJ1-4; abundance: -; CDR3nt: TGTGCCAGTAGTATAGAGGCGGCAACTAATGAAAAACTGTTTTTT; CDR3aa: CASSIEAATNEKLFF
d_gene: -; v_gene: TRBV6-5; j_gene: TRBJ2-7; abundance: -; CDR3nt: TGTGCCAGCAGCGTTACCAGGGCTTCCTCCTACGAGCAGTACTTC; CDR3aa: CASSVTRASSYEQYF
d_gene: TRBD1; v_gene: TRBV19; j_gene: TRBJ1-5; abundance: few; CDR3nt: TGTGCCAGTAGTAGACAGGGCCTTAATCAGCCCCAGCATTTT; CDR3aa: CASSRQGLNQPQHF
d_gene: TRBD1; v_gene: TRBV6-5; j_gene: TRBJ1-4; abundance: -; CDR3nt: TGTGCCAGCAGTAGGACAGGGGAAGGGGAAAAACTGTTTTTT; CDR3aa: CASSRTGEGEKLFF
d_gene: TRBD1; v_gene: TRBV2; j_gene: TRBJ2-1; abundance: -; CDR3nt: TGTGCCAGCAGTCAGACAGGGGGCAATGAGCAGTTCTTC; CDR3aa: CASSQTGGNEQFF
d_gene: -; v_gene: TRBV24-1; j_gene: TRBJ2-1; abundance: -; CDR3nt: TGTGCCACCAGTGCCAGCGGTTCCTACAATGAGCAGTTCTTC; CDR3aa: CATSASGSYNEQFF
d_gene: -; v_gene: TRBV20-1; j_gene: TRBJ1-2; abundance: -; CDR3nt: TGCAGTGCTAGTCAGGGCCAAGGGAAAGGGGATGGCTACACCTTC; CDR3aa: CSASQGQGKGDGYTF
d_gene: -; v_gene: TRBV7-2; j_gene: TRBJ2-3; abundance: -; CDR3nt: TGTGCCAGCAGCTTAGCCGTCCCTCTCAGGGTGTCGGATACGCAGTATTTT; CDR3aa: CASSLAVPLRVSDTQYF
d_gene: -; v_gene: TRBV5-4; j_gene: TRBJ1-6; abundance: -; CDR3nt: TGTGCCAGCAGCGCCGGCGGGAATTCACCCCTCCACTTT; CDR3aa: CASSAGGNSPLHF
d_gene: -; v_gene: TRBV7-8; j_gene: TRBJ1-2; abundance: -; CDR3nt: TGTGCCAGCAGCCCTAACTACTATGGCTACACCTTC; CDR3aa: CASSPNYYGYTF
d_gene: -; v_gene: TRBV18; j_gene: TRBJ2-3; abundance: -; CDR3nt: TGTGCCAGCTCACCACGACCAGGGGTCGTCACAGATACGCAGTATTTT; CDR3aa: CASSPRPGVVTDTQYF
d_gene: -; v_gene: TRBV30; j_gene: TRBJ1-2; abundance: -; CDR3nt: TGTGCTGACCTCAGGGGCCTTAACTATGGCTACACCTTC; CDR3aa: CADLRGLNYGYTF
d_gene: TRBD1; v_gene: TRBV5-5; j_gene: TRBJ2-2; abundance: -; CDR3nt: TGTGCCAGCAGCCCGGGACAGGTAGCGAACACCGGGGAGCTGTTTTTT; CDR3aa: CASSPGQVANTGELFF
d_gene: -; v_gene: TRBV18; j_gene: TRBJ1-1; abundance: -; CDR3nt: TGTGCCAGCTCAGGGGACATGAGTACCACTGAAGCTTTCTTT; CDR3aa: CASSGDMSTTEAFF
d_gene: -; v_gene: TRBV18; j_gene: TRBJ2-2; abundance: -; CDR3nt: TGTGCCAGCTCCCCGACAACCGGTGGGGAGCTGTTTTTT; CDR3aa: CASSPTTGGELFF
d_gene: TRBD2; v_gene: TRBV3-1/TRBV3-2; j_gene: TRBJ2-2; abundance: -; CDR3nt: TGTGCCAGCAGCCAACTCTCGGGACTAGCGGGAGGAGGTACCGGGGAGCTGTTTTTT; CDR3aa: CASSQLSGLAGGGTGELFF
d_gene: TRBD2; v_gene: TRBV5-1; j_gene: TRBJ2-5; abundance: -; CDR3nt: TGCGCCAGCAGCCCAGGACTAGCGGGTGAGACCCAGTACTTC; CDR3aa: CASSPGLAGETQYF
d_gene: -; v_gene: TRBV18; j_gene: TRBJ2-3; abundance: -; CDR3nt: TGTGCCAGCTCACCCCGGGTTACAGATACGCAGTATTTT; CDR3aa: CASSPRVTDTQYF
d_gene: -; v_gene: TRBV7-3; j_gene: TRBJ1-1; abundance: once; CDR3nt: TGTGCCAGCAGCCCTACGGGGGGCACTGAAGCTTTCTTT; CDR3aa: CASSPTGGTEAFF
d_gene: TRBD2; v_gene: TRBV9; j_gene: TRBJ2-3; abundance: -; CDR3nt: TGTGCCAGCAGCCCAATAGCGGGAGCCCAAACAGATACGCAGTATTTT; CDR3aa: CASSPIAGAQTDTQYF
d_gene: TRBD1; v_gene: TRBV27; j_gene: TRBJ1-2; abundance: -; CDR3nt: TGTGCCAGCAGTTTATCCAGACCCCCAGGGGGCGGCGGCTACACCTTC; CDR3aa: CASSLSRPPGGGGYTF
d_gene: TRBD2; v_gene: TRBV4-2; j_gene: TRBJ2-1; abundance: -; CDR3nt: TGTGCCAGCAGCCAAGGAGCGGGAGGCGGCAATGAGCAGTTCTTC; CDR3aa: CASSQGAGGGNEQFF
d_gene: -; v_gene: TRBV5-5; j_gene: TRBJ1-5; abundance: -; CDR3nt: TGTGCCAGCAGCAAACAGGGTAGAGATCAGCCCCAGCATTTT; CDR3aa: CASSKQGRDQPQHF
d_gene: TRBD1; v_gene: TRBV6-5; j_gene: TRBJ1-1; abundance: -; CDR3nt: TGTGCCAGCAGGGGAACCGGGACAGGGAACACTGAAGCTTTCTTT; CDR3aa: CASRGTGTGNTEAFF
d_gene: TRBD1; v_gene: TRBV19; j_gene: TRBJ2-7; abundance: -; CDR3nt: TGTGCCAGCAGGGGTCCCGGACAGGGGACCTACGAGCAGTACTTC; CDR3aa: CASRGPGQGTYEQYF
d_gene: -; v_gene: TRBV11-2; j_gene: TRBJ1-6; abundance: -; CDR3nt: TGTGCCAGCAGCTTCTCGAGCTCCTATAATTCACCCCTCCACTTT; CDR3aa: CASSFSSSYNSPLHF
d_gene: TRBD1; v_gene: TRBV6-5; j_gene: TRBJ2-7; abundance: -; CDR3nt: TGTGCCAGTCCGGGACAGGGGACCTACGAGCAGTACTTC; CDR3aa: CASPGQGTYEQYF
d_gene: TRBD2; v_gene: TRBV10-1; j_gene: TRBJ2-3; abundance: -; CDR3nt: TGCGCCAGCAGCGGAAGGACTAGTGGATTTAGCACAGATACGCAGTATTTT; CDR3aa: CASSGRTSGFSTDTQYF
d_gene: TRBD2; v_gene: TRBV10-3; j_gene: TRBJ2-1; abundance: -; CDR3nt: TGTGCCATCAGTGCACCAGCGGGAGGGCCGGCGAGGTCCTACAATGAGCAGTTCTTC; CDR3aa: CAISAPAGGPARSYNEQFF
d_gene: TRBD1; v_gene: TRBV27; j_gene: TRBJ1-2; abundance: -; CDR3nt: TGTGCCAGCAGTCCGGGACAGTTCTATGGCTACACCTTC; CDR3aa: CASSPGQFYGYTF
d_gene: -; v_gene: TRBV7-7; j_gene: TRBJ1-1; abundance: -; CDR3nt: TGTGCCAGCAGCTTAGGACGGGGTGATGAAGCTTTCTTT; CDR3aa: CASSLGRGDEAFF
d_gene: -; v_gene: TRBV19; j_gene: TRBJ2-1; abundance: -; CDR3nt: TGTGCCAGTAGTCCCACCGGGACTTTATACAATGAGCAGTTCTTC; CDR3aa: CASSPTGTLYNEQFF
d_gene: TRBD1; v_gene: TRBV5-1; j_gene: TRBJ1-2; abundance: once; CDR3nt: TGCGCCAGCAGCCAACGAGGGGGCGAGGGCTATGGCTACACCTTC; CDR3aa: CASSQRGGEGYGYTF
d_gene: TRBD2; v_gene: TRBV18; j_gene: TRBJ2-2; abundance: -; CDR3nt: TGTGCCAGCTATCCTCCAGCGGGAGCCAACACCGGGGAGCTGTTTTTT; CDR3aa: CASYPPAGANTGELFF
d_gene: -; v_gene: TRBV5-6; j_gene: TRBJ1-4; abundance: -; CDR3nt: TGTGCCAGCAGCTTGGCCGATGAAAAACTGTTTTTT; CDR3aa: CASSLADEKLFF
d_gene: TRBD2; v_gene: TRBV19; j_gene: TRBJ2-7; abundance: once; CDR3nt: TGTGCCAGTAGTATGGGGAGGGAAGCCGCCTACTACGAGCAGTACTTC; CDR3aa: CASSMGREAAYYEQYF
d_gene: -; v_gene: TRBV30; j_gene: TRBJ1-4; abundance: -; CDR3nt: TGTGCCTGCCGTACAGGGACGAGTGAAAAACTGTTTTTT; CDR3aa: CACRTGTSEKLFF
d_gene: -; v_gene: TRBV3-1/TRBV3-2; j_gene: TRBJ1-4; abundance: -; CDR3nt: TGTGCCAGCAGCCCCAACAGTAATGAAAAACTGTTTTTT; CDR3aa: CASSPNSNEKLFF
d_gene: TRBD1; v_gene: TRBV19; j_gene: TRBJ1-2; abundance: -; CDR3nt: TGTGCCAGTAGTCCCTCGGGACAGGGGGCGCGTGGCTACACCTTC; CDR3aa: CASSPSGQGARGYTF
d_gene: TRBD2; v_gene: TRBV19; j_gene: TRBJ2-1; abundance: -; CDR3nt: TGTGCCAGTAGCCGACTAGCGGGAGCTTCCCACAATGAGCAGTTCTTC; CDR3aa: CASSRLAGASHNEQFF
d_gene: TRBD2; v_gene: TRBV6-4; j_gene: TRBJ2-7; abundance: few; CDR3nt: TGTGCCAGCAGTGACTCTAGGGCGGGAGCGAGCTCCTACGAGCAGTACTTC; CDR3aa: CASSDSRAGASSYEQYF
d_gene: TRBD2; v_gene: TRBV29-1; j_gene: TRBJ2-3; abundance: -; CDR3nt: TGCAGCGTCCTTGGACTAGCGGGAGATTTCGATACGCAGTATTTT; CDR3aa: CSVLGLAGDFDTQYF
d_gene: TRBD1; v_gene: TRBV30; j_gene: TRBJ2-7; abundance: -; CDR3nt: TGTGCCTGGAGTCCGGGACAGGGGACCTACGAGCAGTACTTC; CDR3aa: CAWSPGQGTYEQYF
d_gene: -; v_gene: TRBV2; j_gene: TRBJ2-7; abundance: -; CDR3nt: TGTGCCAGCGGGTATACAGCCTTCTACGAGCAGTACTTC; CDR3aa: CASGYTAFYEQYF
d_gene: -; v_gene: TRBV27; j_gene: TRBJ1-2; abundance: few; CDR3nt: TGTGCCAGCAGTCCCACAGGGAACTATGGCTACACCTTC; CDR3aa: CASSPTGNYGYTF
d_gene: -; v_gene: TRBV15; j_gene: TRBJ1-4; abundance: -; CDR3nt: TGTGCCACCAGCAGATCGTTTAATGAAAAACTGTTTTTT; CDR3aa: CATSRSFNEKLFF
d_gene: -; v_gene: TRBV5-6; j_gene: TRBJ2-7; abundance: -; CDR3nt: TGTGCCAGCAGCTTCGGGGGACCCACCTACGAGCAGTACTTC; CDR3aa: CASSFGGPTYEQYF
d_gene: -; v_gene: TRBV27; j_gene: TRBJ2-1; abundance: -; CDR3nt: TGTGCCAGCAGTTACCAGGGGGGAGCCCTCTACAATGAGCAGTTCTTC; CDR3aa: CASSYQGGALYNEQFF